The present entry profiles one T cell receptor beta chain with its context. The sample belongs to a study of blood T cell repertoires in COVID-19. Sequencing was performed with immunoSEQ multiplex PCR; in TCRdb, only in-frame clones are kept and a portion is missing. The table records approximately 190,000 clones, about 84% of them present only once. CDR1 and CDR2 (germline): MDHEN, SYDVKM. V was cut by 1 base and J by 3 bases, with 7 bases left in between. The CDR3 sequence is 13 residues long. This TCR came from a woman aged 25 to 45 with acute or convalescent COVID-19. This sequence joins TRBV28 and TRBJ2-7, with D possibly being TRBD1 (5 bases). Sample: peripheral blood. The CDR3 DNA reads as TGTGCCAGCAGTTTATCAGGGATCTACGAGCAGTACTTC. As protein: CASSLSGIYEQYF. Filled out from reference TRBV28 and TRBJ2-7, the complete variable domain reads DVKVTQSSRYLVKRTGEKVFLECVQDMDHENMFWYRQDPGLGLRLIYFSYDVKMKEKGDIPEGYSVSREKKERFSLILESASTNQTSMYLCASSLSGIYEQYFGPGTRLTVT.